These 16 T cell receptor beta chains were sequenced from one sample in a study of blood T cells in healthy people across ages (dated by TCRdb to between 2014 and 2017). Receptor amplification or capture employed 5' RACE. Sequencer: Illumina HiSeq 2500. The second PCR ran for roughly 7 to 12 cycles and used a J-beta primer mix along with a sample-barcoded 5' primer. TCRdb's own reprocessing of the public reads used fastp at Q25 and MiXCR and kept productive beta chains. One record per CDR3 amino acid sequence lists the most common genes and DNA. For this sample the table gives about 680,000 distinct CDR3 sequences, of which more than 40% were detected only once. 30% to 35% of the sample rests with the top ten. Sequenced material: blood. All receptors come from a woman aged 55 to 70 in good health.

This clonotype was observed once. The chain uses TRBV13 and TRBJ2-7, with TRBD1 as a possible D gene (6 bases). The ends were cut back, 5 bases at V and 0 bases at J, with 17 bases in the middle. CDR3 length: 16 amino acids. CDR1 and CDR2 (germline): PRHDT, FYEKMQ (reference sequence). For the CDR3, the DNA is TGTGCCAGCAGCCTCAAAGGGGGACGGAGCTCCTACGAGCAGTACTTC. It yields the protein CASSLKGGRSSYEQYF. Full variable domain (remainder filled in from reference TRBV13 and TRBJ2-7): AAGVIQSPRHLIKEKRETATLKCYPIPRHDTVYWYQQGPGQDPQFLISFYEKMQSDKGSIPDRFSAQQFSDYHSELNMSSLELGDSALYFCASSLKGGRSSYEQYFGPGTRLTVT.

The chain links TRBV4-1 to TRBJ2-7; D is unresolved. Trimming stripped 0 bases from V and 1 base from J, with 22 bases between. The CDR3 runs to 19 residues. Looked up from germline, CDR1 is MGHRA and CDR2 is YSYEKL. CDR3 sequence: CASSQDSFQYPRLSYEQYF. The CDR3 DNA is TGCGCCAGCAGCCAAGATTCTTTCCAGTATCCTAGGTTGTCCTACGAGCAGTACTTC.

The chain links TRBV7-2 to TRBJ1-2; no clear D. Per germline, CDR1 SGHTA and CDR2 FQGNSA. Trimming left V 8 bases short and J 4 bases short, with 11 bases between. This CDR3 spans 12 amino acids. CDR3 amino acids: CASGPGSYGYTF. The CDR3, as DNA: TGTGCCAGCGGCCCGGGGAGCTATGGCTACACCTTC.

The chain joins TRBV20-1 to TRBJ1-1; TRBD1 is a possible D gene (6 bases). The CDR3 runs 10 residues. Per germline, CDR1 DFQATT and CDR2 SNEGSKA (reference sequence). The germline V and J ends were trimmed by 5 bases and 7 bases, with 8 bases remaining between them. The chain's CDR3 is CSAGQSEAFF. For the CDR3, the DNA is TGCAGTGCTGGACAGAGTGAAGCTTTCTTT.

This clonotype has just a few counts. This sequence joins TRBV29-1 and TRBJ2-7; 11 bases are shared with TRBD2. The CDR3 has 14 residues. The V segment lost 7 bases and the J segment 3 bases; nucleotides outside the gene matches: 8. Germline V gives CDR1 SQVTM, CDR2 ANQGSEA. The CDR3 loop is CSGGSGRGNYEQYF. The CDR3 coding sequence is TGCAGCGGTGGTAGCGGGAGGGGTAACTACGAGCAGTACTTC.

The CDR3 region is CASSQDPESSYNEQFF. The CDR3 DNA reads as TGCGCCAGCAGCCAAGATCCAGAGAGCTCCTACAATGAGCAGTTCTTC. The chain joins TRBV4-3 to TRBJ2-1; D remains unclear. Germline V lookup: CDR1 LGHNA, CDR2 YSLEER. With 0 bases removed from V and 0 bases from J, the gap between germline ends came to 9 bases. The CDR3 runs 16 residues.

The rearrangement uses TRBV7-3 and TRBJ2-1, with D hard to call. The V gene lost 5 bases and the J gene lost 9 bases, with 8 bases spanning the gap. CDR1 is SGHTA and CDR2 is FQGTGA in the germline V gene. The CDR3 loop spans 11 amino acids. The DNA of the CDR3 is TGTGCCAGCAGCCAAGATGGTGAGCAGTTCTTC. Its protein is CASSQDGEQFF.

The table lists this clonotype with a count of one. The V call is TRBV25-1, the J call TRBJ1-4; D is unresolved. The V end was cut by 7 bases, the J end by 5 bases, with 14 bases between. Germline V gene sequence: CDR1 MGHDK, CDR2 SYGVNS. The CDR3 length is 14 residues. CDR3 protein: CASTRAASNEKLFF. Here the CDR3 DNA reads TGTGCCAGCACTCGGGCAGCCTCGAATGAAAAACTGTTTTTT. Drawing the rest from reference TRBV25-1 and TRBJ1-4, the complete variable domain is EADIYQTPRYLVIGTGKKITLECSQTMGHDKMYWYQQDPGMELHLIHYSYGVNSTEKGDLSSESTVSRIRTEHFPLTLESARPSHTSQYLCASTRAASNEKLFFGSGTQLSVL.

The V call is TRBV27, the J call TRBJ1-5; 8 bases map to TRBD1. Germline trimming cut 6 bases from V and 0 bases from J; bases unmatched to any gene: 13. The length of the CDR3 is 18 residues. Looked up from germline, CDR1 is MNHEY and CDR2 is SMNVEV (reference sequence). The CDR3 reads CASSKQTGAQYSNQPQHF. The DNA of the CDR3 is TGTGCCAGCAGCAAACAGACAGGGGCACAATATAGCAATCAGCCCCAGCATTTT.

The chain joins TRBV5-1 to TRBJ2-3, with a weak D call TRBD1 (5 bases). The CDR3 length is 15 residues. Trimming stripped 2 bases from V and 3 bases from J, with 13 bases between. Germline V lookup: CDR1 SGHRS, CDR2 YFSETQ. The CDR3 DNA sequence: TGCGCCAGCAGCTTACAAGGGGATCGGACAGATACGCAGTATTTT. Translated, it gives CASSLQGDRTDTQYF.

The CDR3 region has the DNA TGCAGTGCTAGGGCCGATTTAGCCAAAAACATTCAGTACTTC. This translates into CSARADLAKNIQYF. The V gene is TRBV20-1, the J gene TRBJ2-4, with D uncertain. Trimming took 3 bases from V and 0 from J, leaving 9 bases between them. Germline CDR1 is DFQATT and CDR2 is SNEGSKA (reference sequence). This CDR3 is built from 14 residues.

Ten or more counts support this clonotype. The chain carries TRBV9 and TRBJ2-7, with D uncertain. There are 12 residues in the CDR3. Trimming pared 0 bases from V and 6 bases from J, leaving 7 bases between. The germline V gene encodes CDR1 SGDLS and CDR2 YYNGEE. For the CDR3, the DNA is TGTGCCAGCAGCGTAGGGCACAGCGAGCAGTACTTC. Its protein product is CASSVGHSEQYF.

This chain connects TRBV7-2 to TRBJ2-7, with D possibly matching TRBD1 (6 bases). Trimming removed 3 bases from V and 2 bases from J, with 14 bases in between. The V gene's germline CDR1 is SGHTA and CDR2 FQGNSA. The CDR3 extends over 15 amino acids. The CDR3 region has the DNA TGTGCCAGCAGCTTTCAGGGGATGGAAGCCTACGAGCAGTACTTC. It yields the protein CASSFQGMEAYEQYF.

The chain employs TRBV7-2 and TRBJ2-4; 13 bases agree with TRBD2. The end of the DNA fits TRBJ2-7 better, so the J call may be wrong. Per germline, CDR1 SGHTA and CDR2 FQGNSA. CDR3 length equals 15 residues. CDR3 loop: CASSGLAGVLGEQYF. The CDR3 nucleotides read TGTGCCAGCAGCGGACTAGCGGGAGTCTTGGGCGAGCAGTACTTC.

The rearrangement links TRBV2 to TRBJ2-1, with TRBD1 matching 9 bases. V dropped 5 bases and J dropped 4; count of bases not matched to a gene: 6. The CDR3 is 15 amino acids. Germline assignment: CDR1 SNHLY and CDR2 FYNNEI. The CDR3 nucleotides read TGTGCCAGCAGTTACAGGGGGCGAGGGTACAATGAGCAGTTCTTC. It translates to CASSYRGRGYNEQFF.

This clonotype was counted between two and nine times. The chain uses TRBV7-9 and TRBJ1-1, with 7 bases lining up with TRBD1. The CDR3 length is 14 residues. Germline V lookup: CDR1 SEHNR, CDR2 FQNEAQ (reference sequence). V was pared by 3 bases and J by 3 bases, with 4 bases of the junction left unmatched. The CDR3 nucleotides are TGTGCCAGCAGCTTGACAGGGTTAGACACTGAAGCTTTCTTT. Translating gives CASSLTGLDTEAFF.